These 32 T cell receptor beta chains were all obtained from the same sample, sequenced in a study of T-cell reconstitution after alpha-beta-depleted transplantation in children. Unique molecular identifiers tagged the TCRbeta library. Using its own MiXCR run on the PCR reads, TCRdb lists one record per CDR3 protein. The sample holds approximately 350,000 distinct CDR3 sequences; 13% are singletons and the top ten take roughly 4.3%. The source was PBMCs, collected from the stem cell graft. These receptor sequences come from a human donor who donated a stem cell graft to a child with Fanconi anemia.

This sequence joins TRBV20-1 and TRBJ1-1; D ambiguous. The V end lost 6 bases, the J end lost 1 base, and 27 bases lay between the germline ends. Germline V gene data show CDR1 as DFQATT and CDR2 as SNEGSKA (reference sequence). The CDR3 runs 18 residues. The DNA of the CDR3 is TGCAGTGCCCACGGACCGGGATCCATTGCGGGAGGGAACACTGAAGCTTTCTTT. Its protein product is CSAHGPGSIAGGNTEAFF.

This clonotype was picked up many times. The rearrangement joins TRBV12-3 or TRBV12-4 to TRBJ1-1, with no clear D. Trimming shortened V by 6 bases and J by 9 bases, and 14 bases separated the two germline ends. The CDR3 runs 12 residues. The CDR3 loop is CASRALEVKAFF. DNA of the CDR3: TGTGCCAGCAGGGCCCTAGAGGTGAAAGCTTTCTTT.

This chain connects TRBV19 to TRBJ2-3; the D is unclear. Trimming stripped 7 bases from V and 5 bases from J, with 16 bases between. The CDR3 runs 14 residues. Looked up from germline, CDR1 is LNHDA and CDR2 is SQIVND (reference sequence). CDR3 sequence: CASKKTGKLDTQYF. For the CDR3, the DNA is TGTGCCAGTAAAAAGACCGGAAAGTTAGATACGCAGTATTTT.

In this sample, this clonotype turned up a few times. The chain joins TRBV6-1 to TRBJ1-1; D remains unclear. Trimming took 3 bases from V and 1 from J, leaving 12 bases between them. CDR3 size: 15 residues. Looked up from germline, CDR1 is MNHNS and CDR2 is SASEGT. This CDR3 is CASSDLPFSNTEAFF. As DNA, the CDR3 is TGTGCCAGCAGTGACCTACCCTTTTCGAACACTGAAGCTTTCTTT.

Details on this clonotype: The conserved closing phenylalanine or tryptophan is absent in this CDR3, likely reflecting a read error. This chain links TRBV12-3 or TRBV12-4 with TRBJ2-1; 9 nucleotides agree with TRBD2. The CDR3 covers 15 residues. Unmatched junction bases numbered 8, after V lost 3 bases and J lost 8 bases. The CDR3 protein is CASSLGGGVLDEQFY. In nucleotides, the CDR3 is TGTGCCAGCAGTTTGGGCGGGGGGGTACTCGATGAGCAGTTCTAC.

This clonotype was found a few times. The chain carries TRBV19 and TRBJ2-1, with 10 bases fitting TRBD2. CDR1 is LNHDA, CDR2 SQIVND, per germline (reference sequence). This CDR3 has 15 residues. With 6 bases clipped from V and 4 bases from J, the junction kept 6 bases outside the gene matches. The CDR3 reads CASSPAGGKYNEQFF. The CDR3 nucleotides are TGTGCCAGTAGCCCAGCGGGGGGGAAGTACAATGAGCAGTTCTTC.

The chain has TRBV12-3 or TRBV12-4 and TRBJ2-1; 8 bases fit TRBD2. V trimming: 6 bases; J trimming: 4 bases; junction bases outside the gene matches: 8. The CDR3 contains 15 residues. The CDR3 spells CASRPSGGPYNEQFF. CDR3 sequence (DNA): TGTGCCAGCAGACCAAGCGGGGGTCCTTACAATGAGCAGTTCTTC.

V gene TRBV10-1 combines with J gene TRBJ2-3; D uncertain. The CDR3 extends over 13 amino acids. The V end lost 4 bases, the J end lost 0 bases, and 5 bases lay between the germline ends. CDR1 and CDR2 from the germline V gene are WNHNN and SYGVQD (reference sequence). The CDR3: CASSGHSTDTQYF. The CDR3 bases are TGCGCCAGCAGTGGGCATAGCACAGATACGCAGTATTTT.

This clonotype was recorded many times. The chain links TRBV6-5 to TRBJ1-1, with D uncertain. The CDR3 covers 12 residues. V was cut by 0 bases and J by 7 bases, with 6 bases left in between. The germline gives CDR1 MNHEY, CDR2 SVGAGI. The CDR3 sequence: CASSYSGGEAFF. The DNA for the CDR3 is TGTGCCAGCAGTTACTCTGGCGGTGAAGCTTTCTTT.

The gene calls are TRBV5-1 and TRBJ2-3; the D gene is possibly TRBD2 (5 bases). CDR1 is SGHRS and CDR2 is YFSETQ in the germline V gene. With 4 bases removed from V and 6 bases from J, the gap between germline ends came to 9 bases. CDR3 length equals 12 residues. Here the CDR3 DNA reads TGCGCCAGCAGCGAACGAGGGGATACGCAGTATTTT. Residues: CASSERGDTQYF. The whole variable domain, filled in from reference TRBV5-1 and TRBJ2-3, reads KAGVTQTPRYLIKTRGQQVTLSCSPISGHRSVSWYQQTPGQGLQFLFEYFSETQRNKGNFPGRFSGRQFSNSRSEMNVSTLELGDSALYLCASSERGDTQYFGPGTRLTVL.

This clonotype appeared a few times. The genes are TRBV30 and TRBJ2-7; D may be TRBD1 (6 bases). This CDR3 is 13 amino acids long. Germline assignment: CDR1 GTSNPN and CDR2 SVGIG (reference sequence). Deletions cut 0 bases from V and 10 bases from J, with 16 bases between. CDR3 DNA sequence: TGTGCCTGGAGTGTAGCGGCAGGGGAACCCCAGTACTTC. Its translation is CAWSVAAGEPQYF.

In this sample, this clonotype turned up a few times. J is TRBJ2-2 and V is TRBV5-4; 9 nucleotides line up with TRBD2. J gave up 8 bases and V 6 bases, and 14 bases lay outside the gene matches. The CDR3 runs to 16 residues. In germline, CDR1 is SGHNT, CDR2 YYREEE (reference sequence). CDR3 amino acids: CASTEGRLAGTGELFF. CDR3 coding DNA: TGTGCCAGCACCGAGGGACGGCTAGCGGGGACTGGGGAGCTGTTTTTT.

This clonotype was detected ten times or more. The chain uses TRBV15 and TRBJ2-2; no firm D call. V was pared by 0 bases and J by 4 bases, with 12 bases between. CDR1 LNHNV and CDR2 YYDKDF come from the germline V gene (reference sequence). The length of the CDR3 is 16 residues. CDR3 residues: CATSREGYGSTGELFF. In DNA, the CDR3 is TGTGCCACCAGCAGAGAAGGTTATGGTAGCACCGGGGAGCTGTTTTTT.

This clonotype was detected many times. The rearrangement joins TRBV28 to TRBJ1-1; D is uncertain. Germline assignment: CDR1 MDHEN and CDR2 SYDVKM. V was cut by 6 bases and J by 1 base, with 12 bases left in between. The CDR3 is made up of 14 amino acids. CDR3 sequence (DNA): TGTGCCAGCAGACCTCGGGCCCCGAACACTGAAGCTTTCTTT. It encodes CASRPRAPNTEAFF.

In this sample, this clonotype turned up many times. The V and J genes are TRBV7-9 and TRBJ1-2; a possible D gene is TRBD1 (5 bases). V lost 1 base, J lost 1 base, and 13 bases lay in between. CDR1 is SEHNR, CDR2 FQNEAQ, per germline (reference sequence). The CDR3 runs 16 residues. CDR3 residues: CASSLGGRRLNYGYTF. CDR3 DNA sequence: TGTGCCAGCAGCTTAGGGGGCCGCAGACTTAACTATGGCTACACCTTC.

The V and J genes are TRBV12-3 or TRBV12-4 and TRBJ2-3; D is uncertain. The CDR3 extends over 12 amino acids. The ends were cut back, 6 bases at V and 2 bases at J, with 6 bases in the middle. The CDR3 loop reads CASSQFTDTQYF. The CDR3 bases are TGTGCCAGCAGCCAATTCACAGATACGCAGTATTTT.

This clonotype has ten or more counts. V gene TRBV6-2 or TRBV6-3 combines with J gene TRBJ2-1; D is unclear. Germline CDR1 and CDR2: MNHEY and SVGEGT. This CDR3 contains 15 residues. Trimming removed 6 bases from V and 0 bases from J, with 12 bases in between. The CDR3 is CASSITHPSYNEQFF. CDR3 in DNA: TGTGCCAGCAGCATCACCCACCCCTCCTACAATGAGCAGTTCTTC.

The CDR3 DNA sequence: TGTGCCAGCAGCCGGGACACCAAGGAATATGGCTACACCTTC. Translated, it gives CASSRDTKEYGYTF. The rearrangement links TRBV11-2 to TRBJ1-2; a weak D match, TRBD1 (6 bases). With 5 bases removed from V and 5 bases from J, the gap between germline ends came to 15 bases. The CDR3 contains 14 residues. Looked up from germline, CDR1 is SGHAT and CDR2 is FQNNGV.

This clonotype was picked up a small number of times. CDR3 sequence reads: CASSGWLAGYGTDTQYF. CDR3 coding DNA: TGTGCCAGCAGTGGTTGGTTAGCGGGGTATGGGACAGATACGCAGTATTTT. The chain couples TRBV25-1 to TRBJ2-3; 8 bases line up with TRBD2. J lost 3 bases, V lost 4 bases, and 12 bases had no gene match. The CDR3 consists of 17 residues. CDR1 is MGHDK, CDR2 SYGVNS, per germline.

This clonotype occurred a few times. The V call is TRBV4-3, the J call TRBJ1-4; D is ambiguous. Germline CDR1 reads LGHNA; CDR2 reads YSLEER. Trimming stripped 0 bases from V and 4 bases from J, with 9 bases between. The CDR3 totals 15 residues. CDR3 sequence: CASSQDLTFNEKLFF. For the CDR3, the DNA is TGCGCCAGCAGCCAAGATCTTACGTTTAATGAAAAACTGTTTTTT.

This clonotype was seen only a few times. The rearrangement uses TRBV5-1 and TRBJ1-1; D is unclear. CDR3 length: 15 amino acids. The V gene's germline CDR1 is SGHRS and CDR2 YFSETQ. Trimming pared 0 bases from V and 0 bases from J, leaving 9 bases between. DNA of the CDR3: TGCGCCAGCAGCTTGGCTGGGTACATGAACACTGAAGCTTTCTTT. This encodes CASSLAGYMNTEAFF.

The CDR3 coding sequence is TGTGCCAGCAGCTCCGGACTGAATAGCAATCAGCCCCAGCATTTT. This translates into CASSSGLNSNQPQHF. The rearrangement joins TRBV27 to TRBJ1-5; D is uncertain. V gave up 6 bases and J gave up 0 bases, with 12 bases separating them. This CDR3 contains 15 residues. The germline V gene encodes CDR1 MNHEY and CDR2 SMNVEV (reference sequence).

This clonotype appeared a few times. V gene TRBV7-9 combines with J gene TRBJ2-3, with D perhaps TRBD2 (6 bases). Germline lookup yields CDR1 SEHNR and CDR2 FQNEAQ (reference sequence). Trimming cost V 5 bases and J 2 bases, with 14 bases left between them. CDR3 length: 15 residues. In nucleotides, the CDR3 is TGTGCCAGCAGCCCTAGGGGCGGGGCCACAGATACGCAGTATTTT. It is translated as CASSPRGGATDTQYF.

This clonotype has more than one count but fewer than ten. V and J are TRBV3-1 and TRBJ2-7; TRBD2 might be the D (5 bases). V lost 4 bases, J lost 6 bases, and 10 bases lay in between. Germline CDR1 LGHDT, CDR2 YNNKEL (reference sequence). This CDR3 is built from 12 residues. In nucleotides, the CDR3 is TGTGCCAGCAGCCTTATTCGGGGCGAGCAGTACTTC. This codes for CASSLIRGEQYF.

The chain couples TRBV10-3 to TRBJ1-1, with no clear D. Germline CDR1 is ENHRY and CDR2 is SYGVKD. The CDR3 runs to 13 residues. The ends were cut back, 4 bases at V and 1 base at J, with 7 bases in the middle. CDR3: CAISGFGNTEAFF. CDR3 coding DNA: TGTGCCATCAGTGGCTTCGGGAACACTGAAGCTTTCTTT.

This clonotype was detected a few times. The J gene is TRBJ2-4, the V gene TRBV7-6; D possibly matches TRBD1 or TRBD2 (7 bases each). CDR1 and CDR2 from the germline V gene are SGHVS and FNYEAQ. The CDR3 loop spans 16 amino acids. V was shortened by 5 bases and J by 1 base, with 15 bases between the two germline ends. CDR3 coding DNA: TGTGCCAGCAGCCCCACAGGGGAGGGTGCCAAAAACATTCAGTACTTC. It codes for CASSPTGEGAKNIQYF.

The V and J genes are TRBV5-1 and TRBJ2-3; 7 nucleotides align to TRBD1. The CDR3 totals 14 residues. Losses at the gene ends were 4 bases for V and 4 bases for J; bases not matched to a gene: 6. Per the germline V gene, CDR1 is SGHRS and CDR2 is YFSETQ. CDR3 in DNA: TGCGCCAGCAGCAGACAGGGTATTTCAGATACGCAGTATTTT. As protein: CASSRQGISDTQYF.

The gene calls are TRBV6-5 and TRBJ2-1; the match to TRBD2 covers 8 bases. The V gene's germline CDR1 is MNHEY and CDR2 SVGAGI. After removal of 5 bases from V and 7 bases from J, the junction contained 13 bases not matched to a gene. This CDR3 comprises 16 residues. CDR3 DNA: TGTGCCAGCAGTACAACCCCGGGGGGGCGGGGGAATGAGCAGTTCTTC. This gives the protein CASSTTPGGRGNEQFF.

This clonotype was observed at least ten times. The chain combines TRBV12-3 or TRBV12-4 with TRBJ2-2; D gene uncertain. V was clipped by 2 bases and J by 0 bases, with 4 bases between them. The CDR3 runs to 14 residues. CDR3 region: CASSLQANTGELFF. In nucleotides, the CDR3 is TGTGCCAGCAGTTTACAGGCGAACACCGGGGAGCTGTTTTTT.

This clonotype occurred many times. This chain links TRBV6-5 with TRBJ1-1, with D possibly matching TRBD1 (5 bases). CDR1 and CDR2 from the germline V gene are MNHEY and SVGAGI. The CDR3 extends over 13 amino acids. V was shortened by 1 base and J by 6 bases, with 9 bases between the two germline ends. CDR3 bases: TGTGCCAGCAGTTACTTCCGGGGGGCTGAAGCTTTCTTT. It encodes CASSYFRGAEAFF.

This clonotype was recorded a few times. This chain joins TRBV5-5 and TRBJ1-3; D perhaps matches TRBD1 (5 bases). The CDR3 totals 14 residues. The germline V gene has CDR1 SGHKS and CDR2 YYEKEE (reference sequence). V lost 1 base and J lost 4, with 9 bases in between. The CDR3 DNA sequence: TGTGCCAGCAGCTTGATGAGGGGCGGAAACACCATATATTTT. As protein: CASSLMRGGNTIYF.

This clonotype was seen ten or more times. V and J are TRBV6-1 and TRBJ2-2, with D perhaps being TRBD1 or TRBD2 (5 bases each). The CDR3 length is 15 residues. The germline CDR1 and CDR2 sequences are MNHNS and SASEGT. With 6 bases removed from V and 0 bases from J, the gap between germline ends came to 11 bases. CDR3 residues: CASSWGRANTGELFF. The CDR3 region has the DNA TGTGCCAGCAGCTGGGGACGGGCGAACACCGGGGAGCTGTTTTTT.